The 32 T cell receptor beta chains below all came from one sample that was sequenced in a study of blood T cell repertoires in COVID-19. Sequencing used immunoSEQ multiplex PCR; TCRdb keeps in-frame clones, though not all of them. The repertoire holds about 290,000 clones, with around four fifths as singletons. The sample consisted of peripheral blood. The receptors originated from a woman aged 50 to 65 with active or convalescent COVID-19.

The chain has TRBV19 and TRBJ2-1, with 14 bases matching TRBD2. Germline-derived CDR1 and CDR2 are LNHDA and SQIVND (reference sequence). Unmatched junction bases numbered 14, after V lost 4 bases and J lost 6 bases. CDR3 size: 19 residues. CDR3 coding DNA: TGTGCCAGTAGTAAATCCTCGACTAGCGGGAGGGCCTTGGGCAATGAGCAGTTCTTC. Translation: CASSKSSTSGRALGNEQFF.

The V gene is TRBV6-5, the J gene TRBJ2-3; no clear D gene. This CDR3 has 14 residues. Germline loops: CDR1 MNHEY, CDR2 SVGAGI. V was cut by 7 bases and J by 5 bases, with 16 bases left in between. CDR3: CASTSRPPQDTQYF. CDR3 DNA sequence: TGTGCCAGCACATCTCGCCCCCCACAAGATACGCAGTATTTT.

The chain links TRBV19 to TRBJ2-1, with D maybe TRBD2 (5 bases). Germline V gene sequence: CDR1 LNHDA, CDR2 SQIVND (reference sequence). V shed 5 bases and J shed 10 bases, with 18 bases lying between them. This CDR3 comprises 14 residues. CDR3 sequence: CASSLGLPSPEQFF. DNA for the CDR3: TGTGCCAGTAGTCTAGGACTCCCTTCGCCAGAGCAGTTCTTC.

The rearrangement uses TRBV30 and TRBJ1-2, with TRBD1 matching 11 bases. Germline assignment: CDR1 GTSNPN and CDR2 SVGIG (reference sequence). CDR3 length: 14 residues. The ends lost 3 bases at V and 4 bases at J; junction bases unmatched: 4. The CDR3 coding sequence is TGTGCCTGGAGCCCGGGACAGGGGGGCTATGGCTACACCTTC. It translates to CAWSPGQGGYGYTF. The entire variable domain, with the rest obtained from reference TRBV30 and TRBJ1-2, is as follows: SQTIHQWPATLVQPVGSPLSLECTVEGTSNPNLYWYRQAAGRGLQLLFYSVGIGQISSEVPQNLSASRPQDRQFILSSKKLLLSDSGFYLCAWSPGQGGYGYTFGSGTRLTVV.

This chain links TRBV7-9 with TRBJ1-3; 8 nucleotides match TRBD1. The CDR3 has 17 amino acids. CDR1 is SEHNR, CDR2 FQNEAQ, per germline (reference sequence). Trimming took 5 bases from V and 0 from J; bases not matched to a gene: 9. The CDR3 loop reads CASSVHRGIDSGNTIYF. CDR3 in DNA: TGTGCCAGCAGCGTGCACAGGGGGATAGACTCTGGAAACACCATATATTTT.

The chain recombines TRBV7-9 with TRBJ1-5; 8 bases line up with TRBD1. The CDR3 is 17 amino acids. The germline V gene encodes CDR1 SEHNR and CDR2 FQNEAQ (reference sequence). The trim removed 5 bases at V and 0 bases at J, leaving 9 bases unmatched. The CDR3 reads CASSAGTGLLSNQPQHF. For the CDR3, the DNA is TGTGCCAGCAGCGCCGGGACAGGCTTGCTTAGCAATCAGCCCCAGCATTTT.

CDR3 coding DNA: TGTGCCAGTAGTATTGGAAACCGGGACAGGGGTGAAAAACTGTTTTTT. Its translation is CASSIGNRDRGEKLFF. The V gene is TRBV19, the J gene TRBJ1-4; 10 nucleotides line up with TRBD1. Germline CDR1 reads LNHDA; CDR2 reads SQIVND (reference sequence). The ends lost 3 bases at V and 7 bases at J; junction bases unmatched: 8. This CDR3 is built from 16 residues.

The rearrangement uses TRBV13 and TRBJ2-7, with D hard to call. This CDR3 has 13 residues. Looked up from germline, CDR1 is PRHDT and CDR2 is FYEKMQ (reference sequence). The ends were cut back, 0 bases at V and 7 bases at J, with 10 bases in the middle. The CDR3 bases are TGTGCCAGCAGCTTAGGGGCCGGGTGGGAGCAGTACTTC. It yields the protein CASSLGAGWEQYF.

The rearrangement uses TRBV2 and TRBJ2-2; the match to TRBD1 covers 11 bases. Unmatched junction bases numbered 4, after V lost 7 bases and J lost 6 bases. CDR1 is SNHLY and CDR2 is FYNNEI in the germline V gene. This CDR3 has 14 amino acids. This chain's CDR3 is CASTRDRGAGELFF. The CDR3 DNA reads TGTGCCAGCACCCGGGACAGGGGGGCCGGGGAGCTGTTTTTT. The full variable domain, with the rest looked up from reference TRBV2 and TRBJ2-2, is EPEVTQTPSHQVTQMGQEVILRCVPISNHLYFYWYRQILGQKVEFLVSFYNNEISEKSEIFDDQFSVERPDGSNFTLKIRSTKLEDSAMYFCASTRDRGAGELFFGEGSRLTVL.

This rearrangement joins TRBV10-3 to TRBJ1-2, with a possible D match to TRBD1 (5 bases). Trimming pared 7 bases from V and 8 bases from J, leaving 20 bases between. The germline CDR1 and CDR2 sequences are ENHRY and SYGVKD. The CDR3 totals 14 residues. The CDR3 DNA is TGTGCCATCACTCCGGGGAGGGGCGAGGAAGGCTACACCTTC. Translation gives CAITPGRGEEGYTF.

The chain couples TRBV6-2 or TRBV6-3 to TRBJ2-1, with D tentatively TRBD1 (6 bases). The CDR3 is 15 residues long. The germline V gene has CDR1 MNHEY and CDR2 SVGEGT. The V and J ends lost 5 bases and 12 bases respectively, with 23 bases between them. CDR3 coding DNA: TGTGCCAGCAGTCCCCGGGGCAGGGGATTAGGGTCGCAGTTCTTC. This codes for CASSPRGRGLGSQFF.

V and J are TRBV6-5 and TRBJ1-6, with 7 bases aligning to TRBD1. This CDR3 comprises 15 residues. CDR1 is MNHEY and CDR2 is SVGAGI in the germline V gene. V shed 5 bases, J shed 8 bases, and the junction held 9 bases outside the gene matches. CDR3 in DNA: TGTGCCAGCAGTCCGCGGACAGGCGGCGATTCACCCCTCCACTTT. Encoded protein: CASSPRTGGDSPLHF.

The chain has TRBV5-4 and TRBJ1-2; the D gene is possibly TRBD1 (6 bases). Deletions cut 0 bases from V and 4 bases from J, with 13 bases between. The CDR3 is 15 amino acids. From germline, CDR1 is SGHNT and CDR2 YYREEE (reference sequence). The CDR3 protein is CASSLEGGLSYGYTF. The CDR3 bases are TGTGCCAGCAGCTTGGAGGGGGGGCTTAGCTATGGCTACACCTTC.

The chain employs TRBV29-1 and TRBJ2-2; the D gene is possibly TRBD2 (6 bases). The germline V gene encodes CDR1 SQVTM and CDR2 ANQGSEA. This CDR3 comprises 11 residues. V was clipped by 7 bases and J by 5 bases, with 8 bases between them. In DNA, the CDR3 is TGCAGCGGGAGCGGGACCGGGGAGCTGTTTTTT. It codes for CSGSGTGELFF.

The chain uses TRBV5-1 and TRBJ2-1, with 8 bases aligning to TRBD2. V lost 3 bases and J lost 8; bases outside the gene matches: 7. From germline, CDR1 is SGHRS and CDR2 YFSETQ. The CDR3 runs to 14 residues. Here the CDR3 reads CASSWDGRGYEQFF. The CDR3 DNA is TGCGCCAGCAGCTGGGACGGGAGGGGGTATGAGCAGTTCTTC.

The chain links TRBV7-7 to TRBJ2-2, with 8 bases that match TRBD2. The CDR3 spans 15 residues. The J segment lost 4 bases and the V segment lost 3 bases, leaving 4 bases of the junction unmatched. The germline CDR1 and CDR2 sequences are SSHAT and FNYEAQ (reference sequence). CDR3 region: CASSFGGVGTGELFF. DNA for the CDR3: TGTGCCAGCAGCTTCGGGGGGGTAGGCACCGGGGAGCTGTTTTTT.

The gene calls are TRBV10-3 and TRBJ2-3; TRBD2 matches at 15 bases. CDR1 is ENHRY, CDR2 SYGVKD, per germline. The CDR3 has 15 amino acids. V shed 10 bases and J 5 bases; nucleotides not matched to a gene: 7. CDR3 residues: CATGGTSGRLDTQYF. The CDR3 coding sequence is TGTGCCACGGGGGGGACTAGCGGGAGGCTAGATACGCAGTATTTT.

The CDR3 DNA sequence: TGTGCCAGCAGCTTCCGGGCAGGGCGGACCTACGAGCAGTACTTC. Its translation: CASSFRAGRTYEQYF. The chain has TRBV11-1 and TRBJ2-7, with a tentative D call TRBD1 (5 bases). This CDR3 contains 15 residues. The germline CDR1 and CDR2 sequences are SGHAT and FQDESV (reference sequence). The V gene lost 3 bases and the J gene lost 2 bases, with 14 bases spanning the gap.

V is TRBV7-2 and J is TRBJ2-3; possible D gene TRBD1, 5 bases. The germline V gene encodes CDR1 SGHTA and CDR2 FQGNSA. The CDR3 totals 16 residues. The V gene lost 4 bases and the J gene lost 4 bases, with 18 bases spanning the gap. This CDR3 reads CASSSQVSLVADTQYF. The CDR3 coding sequence is TGTGCCAGCAGCTCACAGGTTTCTCTAGTGGCAGATACGCAGTATTTT.

The chain joins TRBV5-6 to TRBJ1-5; perhaps TRBD1 as D (5 bases). This CDR3 has 14 residues. Trimming took 0 bases from V and 4 from J, leaving 8 bases between them. From germline, CDR1 is SGHDT and CDR2 YYEEEE. CDR3 in DNA: TGTGCCAGCAGCTTGGGACAGCCAAATCAGCCCCAGCATTTT. This sequence encodes CASSLGQPNQPQHF. Drawing the rest from reference TRBV5-6 and TRBJ1-5, the complete variable domain is DAGVTQSPTHLIKTRGQQVTLRCSPKSGHDTVSWYQQALGQGPQFIFQYYEEEERQRGNFPDRFSGHQFPNYSSELNVNALLLGDSALYLCASSLGQPNQPQHFGDGTRLSIL.

V usage is TRBV24-1 and J usage is TRBJ2-3, with D perhaps TRBD2 (5 bases). This CDR3 region has 15 residues. V was clipped by 4 bases and J by 0 bases, with 10 bases between them. CDR1 and CDR2 from the germline V gene are KGHDR and SFDVKD. The CDR3 coding sequence is TGTGCCACCAGTGAATTGGGAGCCAGCACAGATACGCAGTATTTT. This sequence encodes CATSELGASTDTQYF.

This chain connects TRBV6-5 to TRBJ1-2; D call uncertain. The V gene's germline CDR1 is MNHEY and CDR2 SVGAGI. Trimming left V 4 bases short and J 8 bases short, with 8 bases between. This CDR3 comprises 11 residues. The DNA for the CDR3 is TGTGCCAGCAGTTCAGCGGGCGGCTACACCTTC. Translation gives CASSSAGGYTF.

V and J are TRBV25-1 and TRBJ1-2; 7 bases line up with TRBD1. CDR3 length equals 13 residues. Losses at the gene ends were 4 bases for V and 8 bases for J; bases not matched to a gene: 7. Germline V gene lookup returns CDR1 MGHDK and CDR2 SYGVNS. The CDR3 here is CASSAKTGSGYTF. The CDR3 DNA follows: TGTGCCAGCAGTGCGAAGACAGGGTCGGGCTACACCTTC.

The rearrangement uses TRBV2 and TRBJ2-7; D possibly corresponds to TRBD1 (6 bases). The CDR3 runs 13 residues. Trimming removed 8 bases at V and 6 bases at J, with 17 bases between. Germline V lookup: CDR1 SNHLY, CDR2 FYNNEI. The CDR3 coding sequence is TGTGCCAGCTTGATCGATTTGGGGGCCGAGCAGTACTTC. Translated: CASLIDLGAEQYF.

V usage is TRBV25-1 and J usage is TRBJ2-4; D gene ambiguous. CDR1 and CDR2 (germline): MGHDK, SYGVNS. The V end was cut by 6 bases, the J end by 0 bases, with 3 bases between. This CDR3 has 12 amino acids. DNA for the CDR3: TGTGCCAGCAGCTCAGCCAAAAACATTCAGTACTTC. Translated, it gives CASSSAKNIQYF.

As DNA, the CDR3 is TGTGCCTGGACCCCTGGGACAGGGGTCGTCACTGAAGCTTTCTTT. Translating it yields CAWTPGTGVVTEAFF. The chain is built from TRBV30 and TRBJ1-1; 10 positions match TRBD1. Germline assignment: CDR1 GTSNPN and CDR2 SVGIG (reference sequence). V shed 4 bases and J 4 bases; nucleotides not matched to a gene: 9. The CDR3 is 15 amino acids.

CDR3 nucleotide sequence: TGTGCCAGCAGCCAAGAATCAGGGTATGGGGCCAACGTCCTGACTTTC. Residues: CASSQESGYGANVLTF. This sequence joins TRBV3-1 (or the pseudogene TRBV3-2) and TRBJ2-6, with D maybe TRBD1 (5 bases). In germline, CDR1 is LGHDT, CDR2 YNNKEL (reference sequence). The V gene lost 0 bases and the J gene lost 3 bases, with 9 bases spanning the gap. This CDR3 has 16 amino acids.

Comments on this clone: Other DNA sequences in this sample translate to the same CDR3. In DNA, the CDR3 is TGTGCCAGCAGCCAAGCAGGGGGCTCCTACAATGAGCAGTTCTTC. Translated, it gives CASSQAGGSYNEQFF. J is TRBJ2-1 and V is TRBV4-2; TRBD1 agrees at 7 bases. V lost 1 base, J lost 0 bases, and 0 bases stayed unmatched. The CDR3 spans 15 residues. In germline, CDR1 is LGHNA, CDR2 YNFKEQ.

The genes are TRBV9 and TRBJ2-4, with a possible D match to TRBD2 (5 bases). V lost 4 bases to trimming and J lost 7 bases, with 15 bases between them. Germline V gene lookup returns CDR1 SGDLS and CDR2 YYNGEE. CDR3 size: 14 residues. Written as DNA, the CDR3 is TGTGCCAGCAGCCCCTCCGGACTGGTGAACATTCAGTACTTC. The encoded protein is CASSPSGLVNIQYF.

V is TRBV7-7 and J is TRBJ2-1; 9 nucleotides line up with TRBD2. Trimming took 5 bases from V and 4 from J; bases not matched to a gene: 6. CDR1 SSHAT and CDR2 FNYEAQ come from the germline V gene (reference sequence). This CDR3 contains 15 residues. The CDR3 DNA is TGTGCCAGCAGCGCGACTAGCGGCCTATACAATGAGCAGTTCTTC. Translated: CASSATSGLYNEQFF.

The genes are TRBV28 and TRBJ1-3, with 8 bases lining up with TRBD1. This CDR3 contains 18 residues. The J segment lost 0 bases and the V segment lost 7 bases, leaving 14 bases of the junction unmatched. Germline-derived CDR1 and CDR2 are MDHEN and SYDVKM. The CDR3 region is CASTVPGTGSPSGNTIYF. As DNA, the CDR3 is TGTGCCAGCACCGTTCCCGGGACAGGTTCGCCCTCTGGAAACACCATATATTTT.

This rearrangement joins TRBV7-2 to TRBJ1-1, with a weak D call TRBD1 (6 bases). Germline V CDR1 and CDR2: SGHTA, FQGNSA. Trimming took 1 base from V and 4 from J, leaving 19 bases between them. This CDR3 comprises 17 residues. The CDR3 loop reads CASSLEGGLIGGTEAFF. CDR3 coding DNA: TGTGCCAGCAGCTTAGAGGGGGGGCTAATCGGTGGCACTGAAGCTTTCTTT.